Listed below are T cell receptor beta chains from one sample, sequenced in a study of T-cell memory formation after mild COVID-19. One entry per CDR3 protein, called by TCRdb with MiXCR from the 5' RACE reads. The table includes 270,000 or so distinct CDR3 sequences, approximately 15% detected once. The specimen sequenced was PBMCs or a T cell subset sorted from them (not recorded which). All receptors come from a man younger than 35 who had mild COVID-19 (a few samples of this study predate the infection). Cell type and time point are not known. Both conserved end residues are part of each CDR3. Each record gives: CDR3 protein, CDR3 DNA, J gene, D gene, clone size, V gene. The D gene is left open where the match is weak. Size is omitted from some rows. Given values are once, few, many or a class for expanded clones.

cdr3_aa: CASSLEGGGIGNIQYF; cdr3_nt: TGTGCCAGCAGCCTGGAGGGGGGAGGGATCGGAAACATTCAGTACTTC; j_call: TRBJ2-4; d_call: .; clone_size: few; v_call: TRBV7-2
cdr3_aa: CASSSPARQAGNSPLHF; cdr3_nt: TGTGCCAGCAGCTCACCCGCTCGACAGGCCGGTAATTCACCCCTCCACTTT; j_call: TRBJ1-6; d_call: .; clone_size: .; v_call: TRBV7-9
cdr3_aa: CSAKLAGGHGELFF; cdr3_nt: TGCAGTGCCAAGCTAGCGGGGGGGCACGGGGAGCTGTTTTTT; j_call: TRBJ2-2; d_call: TRBD2; clone_size: .; v_call: TRBV20-1
cdr3_aa: CASSSFRAGGSTYGYTF; cdr3_nt: TGTGCCAGCAGCTCGTTCCGTGCGGGAGGCTCGACCTATGGCTACACCTTC; j_call: TRBJ1-2; d_call: .; clone_size: many; v_call: TRBV11-2
cdr3_aa: CASSESHPDWETYEQYF; cdr3_nt: TGTGCCAGCAGTGAATCCCACCCCGACTGGGAAACCTACGAGCAGTACTTC; j_call: TRBJ2-7; d_call: .; clone_size: .; v_call: TRBV2
cdr3_aa: CASSLGSPGEQYF; cdr3_nt: TGCGCCAGCAGCTTGGGGTCTCCGGGGGAGCAGTACTTC; j_call: TRBJ2-7; d_call: .; clone_size: .; v_call: TRBV5-1
cdr3_aa: CSVETDNYGYTF; cdr3_nt: TGCAGCGTAGAGACAGATAACTATGGCTACACCTTC; j_call: TRBJ1-2; d_call: .; clone_size: few; v_call: TRBV29-1
cdr3_aa: CASSLAGASSYEQYF; cdr3_nt: TGTGCCAGCAGTTTAGCCGGGGCGAGCTCCTACGAGCAGTACTTC; j_call: TRBJ2-7; d_call: .; clone_size: few; v_call: TRBV27
cdr3_aa: CASGRGPGIYSYNSPLHF; cdr3_nt: TGTGCCAGCGGTCGGGGTCCGGGGATCTACTCCTATAATTCACCCCTCCACTTT; j_call: TRBJ1-6; d_call: .; clone_size: .; v_call: TRBV28
cdr3_aa: CSAREGGNTEAFF; cdr3_nt: TGCAGTGCTAGAGAGGGGGGGAACACTGAAGCTTTCTTT; j_call: TRBJ1-1; d_call: .; clone_size: .; v_call: TRBV20-1
cdr3_aa: CASRGADSSGANVLTF; cdr3_nt: TGTGCCAGCAGGGGGGCGGACAGCTCTGGGGCCAACGTCCTGACTTTC; j_call: TRBJ2-6; d_call: .; clone_size: .; v_call: TRBV5-4
cdr3_aa: CATSGGGTGRFF; cdr3_nt: TGTGCCACCAGCGGGGGGGGGACAGGCCGATTCTTC; j_call: TRBJ2-1; d_call: .; clone_size: few; v_call: TRBV15
cdr3_aa: CSARDDVRGQTKLAYEQYF; cdr3_nt: TGCAGTGCTAGAGATGATGTAAGAGGGCAGACCAAGCTAGCCTACGAGCAGTACTTC; j_call: TRBJ2-7; d_call: .; clone_size: .; v_call: TRBV20-1
cdr3_aa: CASSYSTEVTNEKLFF; cdr3_nt: TGTGCCAGCAGTTACTCGACGGAAGTTACTAATGAAAAACTGTTTTTT; j_call: TRBJ1-4; d_call: .; clone_size: .; v_call: TRBV6-5
cdr3_aa: CASSPGTGGNYGYTF; cdr3_nt: TGCGCCAGCAGCCCCGGGACAGGGGGCAACTATGGCTACACCTTC; j_call: TRBJ1-2; d_call: TRBD1; clone_size: few; v_call: TRBV5-1
cdr3_aa: CSARSHRGSGETQYF; cdr3_nt: TGCAGTGCTAGATCACACCGGGGCTCGGGGGAGACCCAGTACTTC; j_call: TRBJ2-5; d_call: .; clone_size: few; v_call: TRBV20-1
cdr3_aa: CATSRDWASGAKETQYF; cdr3_nt: TGTGCCACCAGCAGAGATTGGGCTAGCGGAGCCAAAGAGACCCAGTACTTC; j_call: TRBJ2-5; d_call: TRBD2; clone_size: many; v_call: TRBV15
cdr3_aa: CATSDYGEQNTGELFF; cdr3_nt: TGTGCCACCAGTGATTATGGCGAACAGAACACCGGGGAGCTGTTTTTT; j_call: TRBJ2-2; d_call: .; clone_size: few; v_call: TRBV24-1
cdr3_aa: CAISAGDPAGRVTQYF; cdr3_nt: TGTGCCATCAGTGCAGGGGACCCCGCCGGAAGGGTTACGCAGTATTTT; j_call: TRBJ2-3; d_call: .; clone_size: .; v_call: TRBV10-3
cdr3_aa: CASSLTGTGNGEQFF; cdr3_nt: TGTGCCAGCAGCTTAACCGGGACAGGGAATGGAGAGCAGTTCTTC; j_call: TRBJ2-1; d_call: TRBD1; clone_size: .; v_call: TRBV7-8
cdr3_aa: CASKAGVGSGANVLTF; cdr3_nt: TGTGCCAGCAAGGCAGGGGTCGGCTCTGGGGCCAACGTCCTGACTTTC; j_call: TRBJ2-6; d_call: .; clone_size: .; v_call: TRBV6-1
cdr3_aa: CASSIRAELSPLHF; cdr3_nt: TGTGCCAGCAGCATAAGGGCGGAGCTTTCACCCCTCCACTTT; j_call: TRBJ1-6; d_call: .; clone_size: .; v_call: TRBV7-8
cdr3_aa: CSLPPCRPSGTGELFF; cdr3_nt: TGCAGCTTACCCCCGTGCAGACCCTCTGGGACCGGGGAGCTGTTTTTT; j_call: TRBJ2-2; d_call: .; clone_size: .; v_call: TRBV29-1
cdr3_aa: CASTDNDSNQPQHF; cdr3_nt: TGTGCCAGCACTGACAACGATAGCAATCAGCCCCAGCATTTT; j_call: TRBJ1-5; d_call: .; clone_size: once; v_call: TRBV28
cdr3_aa: CASSNSGLGQYF; cdr3_nt: TGTGCCAGCAGCAACAGTGGTCTCGGGCAGTACTTC; j_call: TRBJ2-7; d_call: .; clone_size: few; v_call: TRBV7-2
cdr3_aa: CASSLRGGGSGANVLTF; cdr3_nt: TGTGCCAGCAGCTTAAGGGGCGGAGGGTCTGGGGCCAACGTCCTGACTTTC; j_call: TRBJ2-6; d_call: .; clone_size: few; v_call: TRBV7-9
cdr3_aa: CASSIRGTDTQYF; cdr3_nt: TGTGCCAGCAGTATTCGTGGCACAGATACGCAGTATTTT; j_call: TRBJ2-3; d_call: .; clone_size: .; v_call: TRBV12-3/TRBV12-4
cdr3_aa: CSSSYNYEAFF; cdr3_nt: TGTTCCAGCAGTTACAACTATGAAGCTTTCTTT; j_call: TRBJ1-1; d_call: .; clone_size: .; v_call: TRBV6-6
cdr3_aa: CASGFFLRTGKPYSNQPQHF; cdr3_nt: TGTGCTAGTGGTTTCTTTCTTCGGACCGGGAAACCTTATAGCAATCAGCCCCAGCATTTT; j_call: TRBJ1-5; d_call: .; clone_size: .; v_call: TRBV12-5
cdr3_aa: CSVGEMGGADTQYF; cdr3_nt: TGCAGCGTTGGTGAAATGGGGGGGGCAGATACGCAGTATTTT; j_call: TRBJ2-3; d_call: TRBD2; clone_size: few; v_call: TRBV29-1